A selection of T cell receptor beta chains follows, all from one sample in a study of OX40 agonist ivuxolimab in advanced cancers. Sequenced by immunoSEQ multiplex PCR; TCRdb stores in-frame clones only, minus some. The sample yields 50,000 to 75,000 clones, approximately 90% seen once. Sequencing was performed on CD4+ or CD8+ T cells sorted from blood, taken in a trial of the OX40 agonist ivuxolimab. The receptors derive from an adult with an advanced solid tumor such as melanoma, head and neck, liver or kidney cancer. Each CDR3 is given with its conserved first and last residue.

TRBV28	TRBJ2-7	CASTSPGEGRYF
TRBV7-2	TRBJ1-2	CASSSGQGYGYTF
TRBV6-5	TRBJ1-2	CASSDKPYGYTF
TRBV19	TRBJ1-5	CASSIPGSNQPQHF
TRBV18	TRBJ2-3	CASSPPGPLADTQYF
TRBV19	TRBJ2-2	CASSMASHLWLTGELFF
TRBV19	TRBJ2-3	CASSISFSSTDTQYF
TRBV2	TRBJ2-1	CASARTSANNEQFF
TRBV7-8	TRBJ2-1	CASTLGYGNNEQFF
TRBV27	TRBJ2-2	CASSLYPDPNTGELFF
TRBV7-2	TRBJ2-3	CASSGTSGIRYF
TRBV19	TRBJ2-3	CASSTRTGGFDTQYF